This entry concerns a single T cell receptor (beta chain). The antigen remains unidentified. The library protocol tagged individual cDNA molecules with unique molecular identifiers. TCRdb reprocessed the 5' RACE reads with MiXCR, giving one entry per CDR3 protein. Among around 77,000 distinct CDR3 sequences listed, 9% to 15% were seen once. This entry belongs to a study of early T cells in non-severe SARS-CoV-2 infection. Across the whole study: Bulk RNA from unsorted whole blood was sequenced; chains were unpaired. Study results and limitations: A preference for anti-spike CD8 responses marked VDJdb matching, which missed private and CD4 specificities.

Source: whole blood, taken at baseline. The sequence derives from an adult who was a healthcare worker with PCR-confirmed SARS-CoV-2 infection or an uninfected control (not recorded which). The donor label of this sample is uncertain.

This chain's CDR3 is CAISGADRSSYNEQFF. CDR3 sequence (DNA): TGTGCCATCAGTGGGGCGGACCGAAGCTCCTACAATGAGCAGTTCTTC. The chain uses TRBV10-3 and TRBJ2-1; D not certain. The V and J ends lost 4 bases and 0 bases respectively, with 13 bases between them. In germline, CDR1 is ENHRY, CDR2 SYGVKD. The CDR3 is 16 residues long.